This record looks at one TCR beta chain sequence and its context. The antigen remains undetermined. Because the CDR3's place on the DNA is in doubt, the DNA is left out and the CDR3 is given as listed by TCRdb. Amplified regions were TCR beta CDR3 sequences from RNA transcripts. A set of HTBI primers served as the primers for a first-round RT-PCR of the TCR CDR3. TCRdb itself ran the multiplex PCR reads through MiXCR, one entry per CDR3 protein. The sample records 300,000 to 450,000 distinct CDR3 sequences, around 18% being singletons. The data derive from a study of T cells in Graves' hyperthyroidism and ophthalmopathy. Looking at the study overall: Peripheral blood was collected at initial diagnosis, before any treatment. Study-wide points: The blood repertoire included most of the expanded thyroid clonotypes above 0.001.

Uncontrolled infection, other autoimmune disease, pregnancy or lactation barred patients from enrollment. The TCR comes from a man aged 18 to 30 with Graves' ophthalmopathy. The sample taken for sequencing was blood.

CDR3 protein: CASSLRWGHSISPSIF. The genes are TRBV12-3 or TRBV12-4 and TRBJ1-5; the listed D gene, TRBD1, was not tested against the DNA. The CDR3 extends over 16 residues, inclusive of both ends.